The present T cell receptor beta chain was sequenced within a study of OX40 agonist ivuxolimab in advanced cancers. Turning to the study itself: It was ivuxolimab, an agonistic anti-OX40 (CD134) antibody, that patients were treated with. Earlier treatment with anti-PD-1, anti-PD-L1 or anti-CTLA-4 was permitted, and roughly 42% had received some.

Data came from immunoSEQ multiplex PCR; TCRdb stores just in-frame clones and leaves some out. In the table there are roughly 72,000 clones, about 84% of which are singletons. With regard to this clone: Its antigen is currently unknown.

CDR1 LGHNA and CDR2 YSLEER come from the germline V gene. This CDR3 has 16 amino acids. Trimming took 1 base from V and 4 from J, leaving 14 bases between them. Anyone with autoimmune disease history or systemic immunosuppression was excluded. Overall study findings and caveats: The mean number of expanded clones was higher in CD8+ T cells than in CD4+.

The receptor comes from an adult with an advanced solid tumor such as melanoma, head and neck, liver or kidney cancer. The source was CD4+ or CD8+ T cells sorted from blood, collected in a trial of the OX40 agonist ivuxolimab. This chain links TRBV4-3 with TRBJ2-1; no definite D call. The DNA of the CDR3 is TGCGCCAGCAGCCAAGGAAGTGCCCGACTTTACAATGAGCAGTTCTTC. This translates into CASSQGSARLYNEQFF.